The 2 T cell receptor beta chains below were found in one sample sequenced in a study of T-cell memory formation after mild COVID-19. A single record per CDR3 protein comes from TCRdb applying MiXCR to the 5' RACE reads. The top ten hold roughly 23% of the sample, which has approximately 300,000 distinct CDR3 sequences, 8.2% seen once. The sequenced material came from PBMCs or a T cell subset sorted from them (not recorded which). The receptors were gathered from a young man who had mild COVID-19 (a few samples of this study predate the infection). Cell type and time point are not known.

This clonotype occurred many times. The J gene is TRBJ2-5, the V gene TRBV5-1; D ambiguous. CDR3 length: 15 residues. V was clipped by 4 bases and J by 5 bases, with 18 bases between them. Germline-derived CDR1 and CDR2 are SGHRS and YFSETQ. CDR3 sequence (DNA): TGCGCCAGCAGCCCCCGTTTCCCAGGCTGGGAGACCCAGTACTTC. It specifies CASSPRFPGWETQYF.

The chain joins TRBV7-2 to TRBJ2-5, with D perhaps TRBD2 (6 bases). The CDR3 loop spans 14 amino acids. Germline lookup yields CDR1 SGHTA and CDR2 FQGNSA. Deletions cut 1 base from V and 3 bases from J, with 9 bases between. CDR3 loop: CASSLVVAEETQYF. CDR3 in DNA: TGTGCCAGCAGCTTAGTCGTAGCGGAAGAGACCCAGTACTTC. The complete variable domain, with remaining parts taken from reference TRBV7-2 and TRBJ2-5, reads GAGVSQSPSNKVTEKGKDVELRCDPISGHTALYWYRQSLGQGLEFLIYFQGNSAPDKSGLPSDRFSAERTGGSVSTLTIQRTQQEDSAVYLCASSLVVAEETQYFGPGTRLLVL.